The clone carrying this T cell receptor beta chain has ten or more counts. Its antigen is still unknown. This sample is part of a study of breast tumors, draining lymph nodes, adjacent tissues. TCRdb re-called the multiplex PCR reads with MiXCR, one entry per CDR3 protein. This repertoire shows nearly 110,000 distinct CDR3 sequences, around 30% found once; its top ten account for 4.5% to 7%. Axillary draining lymph nodes of breast cancer patients supplied the node samples. Notes on the study in general: The data were judged consistent with most tumor T cells coming from lymph node and expanding in tumor. Compared with basal-like, luminal-like tumors shared significantly more repertoire with nontumor tissue.

CDR1 SGHTA and CDR2 FQGTGA come from the germline V gene. Trimming removed 4 bases from V and 4 bases from J, with 10 bases in between. The CDR3 spans 13 residues. The chain recombines TRBV7-3 with TRBJ2-5; D perhaps matches TRBD2 (5 bases). The sample comprised axillary lymph node tissue. The TCR originated in a female donor with breast cancer. Some clones in this sample may be carry-over from other donors' samples. In DNA, the CDR3 is TGTGCCAGCAGCTCCGGGGTAGTAGAGACCCAGTACTTC. Its translation is CASSSGVVETQYF. Using reference TRBV7-3 and TRBJ2-5 for the parts outside the CDR3, the full variable domain is GAGVSQTPSNKVTEKGKYVELRCDPISGHTALYWYRQSLGQGPEFLIYFQGTGAADDSGLPNDRFFAVRPEGSVSTLKIQRTERGDSAVYLCASSSGVVETQYFGPGTRLLVL.